A selection of T cell receptor beta chains follows, all from one sample in a study of Graves' ophthalmopathy and Graves' hyperthyroidism. TCRdb re-called the multiplex PCR reads with MiXCR, one entry per CDR3 protein. Of hundreds of thousands of distinct CDR3 sequences in the sample, more than 20% were seen once. The sequencing sample was made of peripheral blood. The receptor set was obtained from a woman between 18 and 29 years old with stable Graves' hyperthyroidism. Each CDR3 is given without its conserved first and last residue. Each record gives: clone size, V gene, CDR3 length, J gene, CDR3 protein. Clone sizes are given selectively: once, few, many, or a class where the clone is expanded.

NA	TRBV28	11	TRBJ1-5	ASSFRTHQPQH
many	TRBV12-3/TRBV12-4	11	TRBJ2-5	ASSRAWGKTQY
many	TRBV28	13	TRBJ1-2	ASKDNGGRGYGYT
many	TRBV14	11	TRBJ2-7	ASSQLRGGEQY
many	TRBV5-1	12	TRBJ2-3	ASSFGTSGDTQY
many	TRBV10-3	12	TRBJ1-2	AISESTGDYGYT
NA	TRBV13	10	TRBJ2-7	ASSYASDEQY
many	TRBV5-1	12	TRBJ2-2	ASSLDLRGGELF
many	TRBV7-2	11	TRBJ1-1	ASTKYLNTEAF
NA	TRBV2	12	TRBJ2-5	ASPGQGKMETQY
many	TRBV30	14	TRBJ1-2	AWEGQGEGDLYGYT
NA	TRBV24-1	15	TRBJ2-6	ATSAPQGTGGANVLT
many	TRBV7-2	12	TRBJ2-7	ASSFRGASYEQY
NA	TRBV27	8	TRBJ1-1	ASSLFGAF
NA	TRBV28	12	TRBJ2-7	ASSPGPPGYEQY
NA	TRBV29-1	12	TRBJ2-7	SVEMAGVPYEQY
many	TRBV12-3/TRBV12-4	11	TRBJ2-5	ASSLNSQETQY
NA	TRBV15	13	TRBJ2-5	ATSRIGHAQETQY
many	TRBV20-1	12	TRBJ2-3	SASGLAGTDTQY
NA	TRBV12-3/TRBV12-4	13	TRBJ1-2	ASSFGFTGGSGYT
NA	TRBV7-6	15	TRBJ2-5	ASSFTRLAGVRETQY
many	TRBV19	10	TRBJ1-5	ATRDNNQPQH
many	TRBV11-2	15	TRBJ2-7	ASSHPVYRTKKYEQY
many	TRBV2	11	TRBJ2-2	ASKRENTGELF
many	TRBV7-3	14	TRBJ1-1	ASSRVGGRVNTEAF
few	TRBV15	13	TRBJ1-1	ATSNVRGGGTEAF
few	TRBV20-1	14	TRBJ2-1	SARDVLAGDRNEQF
many	TRBV12-3/TRBV12-4	12	TRBJ2-7	ASSRRMGSYEQY
few	TRBV28	14	TRBJ1-1	ASSLGSRILNTEAF
many	TRBV27	15	TRBJ2-7	ASSPLLSERASYEQY
NA	TRBV7-2	9	TRBJ2-7	ASSNGPQQY
many	TRBV30	12	TRBJ2-7	AWSVEAGGSRQY
NA	TRBV12-3/TRBV12-4	11	TRBJ2-7	ASSLGGGWEQY
many	TRBV11-2	12	TRBJ2-5	ASSYRGGGETQY
many	TRBV7-3	12	TRBJ2-2	ASGQGLGGGELF
many	TRBV20-1	13	TRBJ1-1	SAIPLQGAHTEAF
many	TRBV27	12	TRBJ2-2	ASQTGTNTGELF
many	TRBV6-5	14	TRBJ2-7	ASSYRNSVGSYEQY
many	TRBV12-3/TRBV12-4	9	TRBJ1-1	ATGVGTEAF
many	TRBV6-5	11	TRBJ2-5	ASGWELQETQY
many	TRBV7-9	13	TRBJ2-7	ASSQYRGLVDEQY
NA	TRBV19	14	TRBJ1-5	ASSIELGGPNQPQH
many	TRBV5-1	12	TRBJ2-7	ASSLENRAYEQY
many	TRBV4-2	12	TRBJ1-2	ASSPRAGSYGYT
many	TRBV6-1	13	TRBJ2-5	ASSRRRDNQETQY
NA	TRBV5-8	12	TRBJ2-1	ASSGGTHYNEQF
few	TRBV24-1	16	TRBJ2-2	ATSDSPAATANTGEPF
many	TRBV20-1	14	TRBJ2-5	SADPLSGGAQETQY
many	TRBV28	14	TRBJ1-5	ASSSAGEGLSQPQH
many	TRBV12-3/TRBV12-4	10	TRBJ1-5	ASSGEQGTQH
NA	TRBV7-3	14	TRBJ1-3	ASSRNTGASGNTIY
many	TRBV29-1	12	TRBJ1-5	SAETGDSNQPQH
many	TRBV7-8	11	TRBJ2-7	ASSPDRGKEQY
many	TRBV10-3	11	TRBJ2-7	AIRRGQGSEQY